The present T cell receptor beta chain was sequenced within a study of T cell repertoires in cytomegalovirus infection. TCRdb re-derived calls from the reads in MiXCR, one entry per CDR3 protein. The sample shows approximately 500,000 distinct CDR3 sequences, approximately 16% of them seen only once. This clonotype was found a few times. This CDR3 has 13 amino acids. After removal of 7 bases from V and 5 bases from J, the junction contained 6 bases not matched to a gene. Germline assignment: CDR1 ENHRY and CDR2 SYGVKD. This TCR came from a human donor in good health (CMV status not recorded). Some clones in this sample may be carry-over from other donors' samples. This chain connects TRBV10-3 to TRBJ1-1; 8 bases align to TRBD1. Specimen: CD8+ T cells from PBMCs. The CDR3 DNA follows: TGTGCCATCAATCCGGACAGGGTGACTGAAGCTTTCTTT. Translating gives CAINPDRVTEAFF.